The 20 T cell receptor beta chains listed next were all sequenced from one sample in a study of cytomegalovirus exposure and HLA in healthy donors. PCR involved 60 Vbeta and 13 Jbeta primers. Assay: immunoSEQ multiplex PCR; the TCRdb copy retains only in-frame clones and omits some. The table includes some 96,000 clones, around four fifths detected once. The material sequenced was PBMCs. Receptors originate from a man aged 40-49 years in good health and CMV-seropositive.

This clone was observed a few times. The chain links TRBV29-1 to TRBJ1-2; 7 positions match TRBD1. Trimming cost V 3 bases and J 3 bases; bases outside gene matches: 1. Germline assignment: CDR1 SQVTM and CDR2 ANQGSEA. This CDR3 is 12 amino acids long. CDR3 in amino acids: CSVDGTDYGYTF. DNA for the CDR3: TGCAGCGTTGATGGGACAGACTATGGCTACACCTTC.

The rearrangement links TRBV27 to TRBJ2-3; D is unresolved. With 3 bases removed from V and 1 base from J, the gap between germline ends came to 8 bases. CDR3 size: 14 residues. The germline V gene encodes CDR1 MNHEY and CDR2 SMNVEV (reference sequence). This chain's CDR3 is CASSFLGGTDTQYF. CDR3 nucleotides: TGTGCCAGCAGTTTCCTTGGAGGCACAGATACGCAGTATTTT.

The CDR3 sequence is CASSQEPGTGGWTDTQYF. The CDR3 nucleotides read TGCGCCAGCAGCCAAGAGCCCGGGACAGGGGGTTGGACAGATACGCAGTATTTT. The gene calls are TRBV4-3 and TRBJ2-3, with 11 bases lining up with TRBD1. The CDR3 is 18 amino acids. After removal of 0 bases from V and 3 bases from J, the junction contained 8 bases not matched to a gene. The V gene's germline CDR1 is LGHNA and CDR2 YSLEER.

The rearrangement joins TRBV28 to TRBJ2-5; TRBD2 is a possible D gene (5 bases). The CDR3 runs to 13 residues. Trimming removed 5 bases at V and 0 bases at J, with 7 bases between. CDR1 and CDR2 from the germline V gene are MDHEN and SYDVKM. The DNA for the CDR3 is TGTGCCAGCAGTATGCGGGACCAAGAGACCCAGTACTTC. Protein product: CASSMRDQETQYF.

This chain links TRBV5-1 with TRBJ1-1, with D tentatively TRBD1 (6 bases). CDR3 size: 14 residues. The germline CDR1 and CDR2 sequences are SGHRS and YFSETQ. The V gene lost 0 bases and the J gene lost 11 bases, with 17 bases spanning the gap. The CDR3 bases are TGCGCCAGCAGCTTGGCCGGGGACAACGAACAGGCTTTCTTT. Translated, it gives CASSLAGDNEQAFF.

The chain employs TRBV6-5 and TRBJ2-5, with 7 positions matching TRBD2. CDR3 size: 14 residues. V lost 6 bases, J lost 2 bases, and 6 bases stayed unmatched. Per the germline V gene, CDR1 is MNHEY and CDR2 is SVGAGI. This CDR3 reads CASRFGTIQETQYF. In DNA form, the CDR3 reads TGTGCCAGCAGATTTGGGACTATACAAGAGACCCAGTACTTC.

V and J are TRBV14 and TRBJ1-1; a possible D gene is TRBD1 (5 bases). V was trimmed by 7 bases and J by 6 bases, leaving 18 bases between them. In germline, CDR1 is SGHDN, CDR2 FVKESK. This CDR3 has 14 amino acids. CDR3 DNA: TGTGCCAGCATCAAAGTAGCGGGAGGGGCTGAAGCTTTCTTT. The encoded protein is CASIKVAGGAEAFF. The whole variable domain, filled in from reference TRBV14 and TRBJ1-1, reads EAGVTQFPSHSVIEKGQTVTLRCDPISGHDNLYWYRRVMGKEIKFLLHFVKESKQDESGMPNNRFLAERTGGTYSTLKVQPAELEDSGVYFCASIKVAGGAEAFFGQGTRLTVV.

The chain recombines TRBV7-9 with TRBJ1-1; D is possibly TRBD1 (6 bases). Trimming shortened V by 5 bases and J by 1 base, and 14 bases separated the two germline ends. The CDR3 runs 15 residues. Germline V lookup: CDR1 SEHNR, CDR2 FQNEAQ (reference sequence). The CDR3 protein is CASSLQGHPNTEAFF. The CDR3 bases are TGTGCCAGCAGCCTACAGGGCCATCCGAACACTGAAGCTTTCTTT.

The genes are TRBV9 and TRBJ1-4, with 7 bases lining up with TRBD1. Germline CDR1 and CDR2: SGDLS and YYNGEE. V trimming: 3 bases; J trimming: 8 bases; junction bases outside the gene matches: 10. This CDR3 region has 15 residues. The CDR3 nucleotides read TGTGCCAGCAGCGCCCCAGACAGGGCGATCGAAAAACTGTTTTTT. This translates into CASSAPDRAIEKLFF.

The table lists this clone with a few counts. Here the CDR3 reads CASSARTGNYGYTF. CDR3 bases: TGTGCCAGCAGTGCCCGGACGGGGAACTATGGCTACACCTTC. The V gene is TRBV28, the J gene TRBJ1-2; D is ambiguous. The CDR3 extends over 14 amino acids. CDR1 and CDR2 from the germline V gene are MDHEN and SYDVKM. Trimming removed 5 bases at V and 2 bases at J, with 12 bases between.

This clone was detected once. The chain couples TRBV27 to TRBJ1-4; 8 nucleotides align to TRBD1. Germline loops: CDR1 MNHEY, CDR2 SMNVEV (reference sequence). Unmatched junction bases numbered 1, after V lost 2 bases and J lost 5 bases. The CDR3 covers 14 residues. The CDR3, as DNA: TGTGCCAGCAGTTTAGGACAGGGAAATGAAAAACTGTTTTTT. It encodes CASSLGQGNEKLFF.

The chain recombines TRBV29-1 with TRBJ2-3, with D unclear. The CDR3 spans 12 residues. With 2 bases removed from V and 3 bases from J, the gap between germline ends came to 6 bases. Germline CDR1 SQVTM, CDR2 ANQGSEA. This chain's CDR3 is CSVEWQTDTQYF. The CDR3 coding sequence is TGCAGCGTTGAATGGCAGACAGATACGCAGTATTTT.

The rearrangement joins TRBV14 to TRBJ1-1; D not certain. The CDR3 runs 13 residues. V shed 5 bases and J shed 0 bases, with 7 bases lying between them. From germline, CDR1 is SGHDN and CDR2 FVKESK. CDR3 sequence: CASSLALNTEAFF. The CDR3 DNA reads as TGTGCCAGCAGCTTAGCCTTGAACACTGAAGCTTTCTTT.

This chain links TRBV13 with TRBJ1-1; D is ambiguous. This CDR3 has 11 residues. V dropped 3 bases and J dropped 7 bases, with 6 bases sitting between them. Germline values: CDR1 PRHDT, CDR2 FYEKMQ (reference sequence). The CDR3 DNA follows: TGTGCCAGCAGCTTCCCAGGTGAAGCTTTCTTT. This sequence encodes CASSFPGEAFF.

The rearrangement joins TRBV5-1 to TRBJ1-3; D may be TRBD1 (6 bases). Germline values: CDR1 SGHRS, CDR2 YFSETQ. With 4 bases removed from V and 4 bases from J, the gap between germline ends came to 12 bases. The CDR3 runs to 14 residues. The CDR3 spells CASSGAGDGNTIYF. The CDR3 nucleotides are TGCGCCAGCAGCGGAGCAGGGGACGGAAACACCATATATTTT. Based on the CDR3 plus reference TRBV5-1 and TRBJ1-3, the full variable domain is KAGVTQTPRYLIKTRGQQVTLSCSPISGHRSVSWYQQTPGQGLQFLFEYFSETQRNKGNFPGRFSGRQFSNSRSEMNVSTLELGDSALYLCASSGAGDGNTIYFGEGSWLTVV.

The chain combines TRBV27 with TRBJ2-3; 8 nucleotides agree with TRBD1. V lost 4 bases to trimming and J lost 0 bases; unmatched junction nucleotides: 15. Per germline, CDR1 MNHEY and CDR2 SMNVEV (reference sequence). The CDR3 covers 19 residues. The CDR3 region has the DNA TGTGCCAGCAGTTCCTTCTACCCCCAGGGGGCGCATAGCACAGATACGCAGTATTTT. Amino acids: CASSSFYPQGAHSTDTQYF.

The chain joins TRBV28 to TRBJ1-2, with a weak D call TRBD1 (6 bases). This CDR3 comprises 16 residues. With 4 bases removed from V and 4 bases from J, the gap between germline ends came to 19 bases. The V gene's germline CDR1 is MDHEN and CDR2 SYDVKM. CDR3 protein: CASSSIGQTPPYGYTF. Written as DNA, the CDR3 is TGTGCCAGCAGTTCCATAGGACAGACTCCCCCCTATGGCTACACCTTC.

This rearrangement joins TRBV27 to TRBJ1-4; D ambiguous. The length of the CDR3 is 15 residues. Trimming pared 5 bases from V and 0 bases from J, leaving 10 bases between. Germline V gene lookup returns CDR1 MNHEY and CDR2 SMNVEV (reference sequence). The CDR3 DNA follows: TGTGCCAGCAGTCGTTCCGGGACAACTAATGAAAAACTGTTTTTT. Translated: CASSRSGTTNEKLFF.

V usage is TRBV10-1 and J usage is TRBJ2-1; D possibly corresponds to TRBD1 (5 bases). The CDR3 spans 13 residues. V lost 6 bases and J 2 bases, leaving 8 bases between the germline ends. CDR1 is WNHNN, CDR2 SYGVQD, per germline (reference sequence). CDR3 bases: TGCGCCAGCAGCCCAGGGACCTACAATGAGCAGTTCTTC. Amino acid sequence: CASSPGTYNEQFF.

The rearrangement links TRBV11-2 to TRBJ2-1; 11 bases are shared with TRBD2. Trimming cost V 1 base and J 9 bases; bases outside gene matches: 8. CDR1 and CDR2 (germline): SGHAT, FQNNGV. The CDR3 runs 16 residues. CDR3 in amino acids: CASSLGLAGWSGEQFF. The DNA for the CDR3 is TGTGCCAGCAGCTTAGGACTAGCGGGATGGAGCGGTGAGCAGTTCTTC.